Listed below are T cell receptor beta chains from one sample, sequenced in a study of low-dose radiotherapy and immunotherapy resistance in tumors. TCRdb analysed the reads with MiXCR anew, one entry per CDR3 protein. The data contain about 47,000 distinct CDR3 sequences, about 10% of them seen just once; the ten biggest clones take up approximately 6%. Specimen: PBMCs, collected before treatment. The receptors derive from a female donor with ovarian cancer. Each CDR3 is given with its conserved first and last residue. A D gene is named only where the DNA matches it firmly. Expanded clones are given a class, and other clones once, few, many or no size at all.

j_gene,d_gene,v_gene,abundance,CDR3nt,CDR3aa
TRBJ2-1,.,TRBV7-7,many,TGTGCTAGCAGCGCCGGGGAACAAGCGAGGTACAATGAGCAGTTCTTC,CASSAGEQARYNEQFF
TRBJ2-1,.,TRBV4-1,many,TGCGCCAGCAGCCAAGATTGGGGGTACAATGAGCAGTTCTTC,CASSQDWGYNEQFF
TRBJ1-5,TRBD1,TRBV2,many,TGTGCCAGCAGAGCGGGACAGTACAATCAGCCCCAGCATTTT,CASRAGQYNQPQHF
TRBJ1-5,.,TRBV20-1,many,TGCAGTGCTCTCGAAGGACACACCAATCAGCCCCAGCATTTT,CSALEGHTNQPQHF
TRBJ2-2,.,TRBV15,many,TGTGCCACCAGCAGAGATGATCGGGGCGCCACCGGGGAGCTGTTTTTT,CATSRDDRGATGELFF
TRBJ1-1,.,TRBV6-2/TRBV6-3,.,TGTGCCAGCAGGGGCCCAAACCCGATTGAAGCTTTCTTT,CASRGPNPIEAFF
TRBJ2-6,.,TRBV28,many,TGTGCCAGCAATCAGGGGACTGGGGCCAACGTCCTGACTTTC,CASNQGTGANVLTF
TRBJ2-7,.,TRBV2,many,TGTGCCAGCAGTGAAGGGTCAGCGGCGGGTTCCTACGAGCAGTACTTC,CASSEGSAAGSYEQYF
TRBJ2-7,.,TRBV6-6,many,TGTGCCAGCAGCGACGCTACAGCGAGCTACGAGCAGTACTTC,CASSDATASYEQYF
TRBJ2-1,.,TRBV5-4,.,TGTGCCAGCAGCTTGGTACTTCACAATGAGCAGTTCTTC,CASSLVLHNEQFF
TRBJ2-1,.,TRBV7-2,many,TGTGCCAGCAGCTTCACAGGGGAGCAGTTCTTC,CASSFTGEQFF
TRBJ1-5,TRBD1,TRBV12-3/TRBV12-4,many,TGTGCCAGCAGTCTACAGGGGGGCAATCAGCCCCAGCATTTT,CASSLQGGNQPQHF
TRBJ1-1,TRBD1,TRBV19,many,TGTGCCAGTAGTCTCGTGAACAGGGGTGGCACTGAAGCTTTCTTT,CASSLVNRGGTEAFF
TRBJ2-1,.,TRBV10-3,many,TGTGCCGCCGGACTTAGCGCAGATGAGCAGTTCTTC,CAAGLSADEQFF
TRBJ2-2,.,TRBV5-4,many,TGTGCCAGCAGCCCGAGGCTCATAGGCGCCGGGGAGCTGTTTTTT,CASSPRLIGAGELFF
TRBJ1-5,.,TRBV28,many,TGTGCCAGCGGGATGGGGTATAATCAGCCCCAGCATTTT,CASGMGYNQPQHF
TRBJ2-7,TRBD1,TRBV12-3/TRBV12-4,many,TGTGCCAGCAGTTGGGACAGGCCCGACGAGCAGTACTTC,CASSWDRPDEQYF
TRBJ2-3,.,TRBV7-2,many,TGTGCCAGCAGCACGGGTGGACCTAATACGCAGTATTTT,CASSTGGPNTQYF
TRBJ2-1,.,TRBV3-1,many,TGTGCCAGCAGCCAAGGACTAGCCTACAATGAGCAGTTCTTC,CASSQGLAYNEQFF
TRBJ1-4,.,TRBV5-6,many,TGTGCCAGCAGCTTGTCTGGATCCAGGGCGGTCGAAAAACTGTTTTTT,CASSLSGSRAVEKLFF
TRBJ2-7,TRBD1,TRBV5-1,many,TGCGCCAGCAGCGCCCGGGACAGGGCGTACGAGCAGTACTTC,CASSARDRAYEQYF
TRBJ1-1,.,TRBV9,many,TGTGCCAGCAGCCCCCACTTGGGCTATGAACTTGGTGAAGCTTTCTTT,CASSPHLGYELGEAFF
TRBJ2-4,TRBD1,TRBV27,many,TGTGCCAGCAGCCGCCAGGACAGGGGGCAAAACATTCAGTACTTC,CASSRQDRGQNIQYF
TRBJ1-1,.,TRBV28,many,TGTGCCAGCAGTTTATTGGGGCTAGGCACTGAAGCTTTCTTT,CASSLLGLGTEAFF
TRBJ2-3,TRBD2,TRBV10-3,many,TGTGCCATCAGCCTACGAGCGGGGGGACAGAGCACAGATACGCAGTATTTT,CAISLRAGGQSTDTQYF
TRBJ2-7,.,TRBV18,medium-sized,TGTGCCAGCTCACCCCAGGCGGGGGAGCAGTACTTC,CASSPQAGEQYF
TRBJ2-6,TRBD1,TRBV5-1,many,TGCGCCAGCAGCTCCCGAGGGACAGGGGGCCTTCCCTCTGGGGCCAACGTCCTGACTTTC,CASSSRGTGGLPSGANVLTF
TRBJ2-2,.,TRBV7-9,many,TGTGCCAGCAGCCCCGGACTCACCGGGGAGCTGTTTTTT,CASSPGLTGELFF
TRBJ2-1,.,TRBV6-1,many,TGTGCCAGCAGAGCCACAGGGAACGAGCAGTTCTTC,CASRATGNEQFF
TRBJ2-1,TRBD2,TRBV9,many,TGTGCCAGCAGCGTAGCGGGAGGGCCCTATGAGCAGTTCTTC,CASSVAGGPYEQFF
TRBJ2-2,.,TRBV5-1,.,TGCGCCAGCAGCTCACAGGGAACCGGGGAGCTGTTTTTT,CASSSQGTGELFF
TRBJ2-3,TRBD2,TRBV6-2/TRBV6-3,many,TGTGCCAGCAGCTATAGCGGGAGTTTCTCCAGGGGAGATACGCAGTATTTT,CASSYSGSFSRGDTQYF
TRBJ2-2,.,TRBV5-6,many,TGTGCCAGCAGCTACCCAGTCGGGGAGCTGTTTTTT,CASSYPVGELFF
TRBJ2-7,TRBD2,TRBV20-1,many,TGCAGTGCTAGATCGGGGACTAGCGGATCCTACGAGCAGTACTTC,CSARSGTSGSYEQYF
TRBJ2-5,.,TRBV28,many,TGTGCCAGCAGTTTGACTGGAGGGGGCTTTGGCGAGACCCAGTACTTC,CASSLTGGGFGETQYF
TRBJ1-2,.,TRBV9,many,TGTGCCAGCAGCGCACTAACTGGACGCTATGGCTACACCTTC,CASSALTGRYGYTF
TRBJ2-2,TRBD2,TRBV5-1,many,TGCGCCAGCAGCTTGGGGGCTAGCGGAGACACCGGGGAGCTGTTTTTT,CASSLGASGDTGELFF